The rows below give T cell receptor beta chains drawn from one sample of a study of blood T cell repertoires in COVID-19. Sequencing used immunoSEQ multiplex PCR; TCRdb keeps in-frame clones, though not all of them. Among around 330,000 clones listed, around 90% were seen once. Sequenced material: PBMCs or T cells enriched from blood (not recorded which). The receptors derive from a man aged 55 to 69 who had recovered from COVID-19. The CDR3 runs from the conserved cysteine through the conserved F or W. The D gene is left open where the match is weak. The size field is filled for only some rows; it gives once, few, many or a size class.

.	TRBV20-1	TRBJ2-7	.	TGCAGTGCCCCCAGGGGCTACGAGCAGTACTTC	CSAPRGYEQYF
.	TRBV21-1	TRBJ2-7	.	TGTGCCCGGCGGGGACCTTCCTACGAGCAGTACTTC	CARRGPSYEQYF
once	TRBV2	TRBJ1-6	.	TGTGCCAGCAGTGCGGGGGGTACCGGTTCACCCCTCCACTTT	CASSAGGTGSPLHF
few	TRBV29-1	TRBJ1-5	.	TGCAGCGTTCTCTCAGGGGCTAGCAATCAGCCCCAGCATTTT	CSVLSGASNQPQHF
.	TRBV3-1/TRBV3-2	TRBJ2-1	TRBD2	TGTGCCAGCAGCGAGGGACTACAATGGGAGCAGTTCTTC	CASSEGLQWEQFF
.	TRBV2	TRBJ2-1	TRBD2	TGTGCCAGCAGGGGACTAGCGGCCTACAATGAGCAGTTCTTC	CASRGLAAYNEQFF
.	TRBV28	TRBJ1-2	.	TGTGCCAGCAGTTTCCCAGGATACAACTATGGCTACACCTTC	CASSFPGYNYGYTF
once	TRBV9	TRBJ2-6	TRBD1	TGTGCCAGCAGCCTTAGACAGGGCTCTGGGGCCAACGTCCTGACTTTC	CASSLRQGSGANVLTF
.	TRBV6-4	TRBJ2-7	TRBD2	TGTGCCAGCAGAGGCGCCGGGACTAGCGGCTCCTACGAGCAGTACTTC	CASRGAGTSGSYEQYF
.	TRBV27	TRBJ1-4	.	TGTGCCAGCTCTCACGGGGGTGAAAAACTGTTTTTT	CASSHGGEKLFF
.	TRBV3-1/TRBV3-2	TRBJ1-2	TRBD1	TGTGCCAGCAGCCAAGCCTCGGGACAGAATGGCTACACCTTC	CASSQASGQNGYTF
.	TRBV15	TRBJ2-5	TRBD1	TGTGCCACCAGCAGAGATATCGGGACAGGGGGCTTTGAGACCCAGTACTTC	CATSRDIGTGGFETQYF
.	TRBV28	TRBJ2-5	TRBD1	TGTGCCAGCAGTTTATCCTGGACAGGACAAGAGACCCAGTACTTC	CASSLSWTGQETQYF
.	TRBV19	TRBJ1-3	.	TGTGCCAGTAGGCAGATTTCTGGAAACACCATATATTTT	CASRQISGNTIYF
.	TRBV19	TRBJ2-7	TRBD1	TGTGCCAGTAGTATAGGGTGGACAGGGAACTACGAGCAGTACTTC	CASSIGWTGNYEQYF
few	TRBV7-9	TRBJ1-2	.	TGTGCCAGCAGCCCCGAGCCCAACTATGGCTACACCTTC	CASSPEPNYGYTF
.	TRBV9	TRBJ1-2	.	TGTGCCAGCAGCGCGGGGGGGGCCTATGGCTACACCTTC	CASSAGGAYGYTF
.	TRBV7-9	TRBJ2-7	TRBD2	TGTGCCAGCAGCGGACCGGGGGGGCCTTCCTACGAGCAGTACTTC	CASSGPGGPSYEQYF